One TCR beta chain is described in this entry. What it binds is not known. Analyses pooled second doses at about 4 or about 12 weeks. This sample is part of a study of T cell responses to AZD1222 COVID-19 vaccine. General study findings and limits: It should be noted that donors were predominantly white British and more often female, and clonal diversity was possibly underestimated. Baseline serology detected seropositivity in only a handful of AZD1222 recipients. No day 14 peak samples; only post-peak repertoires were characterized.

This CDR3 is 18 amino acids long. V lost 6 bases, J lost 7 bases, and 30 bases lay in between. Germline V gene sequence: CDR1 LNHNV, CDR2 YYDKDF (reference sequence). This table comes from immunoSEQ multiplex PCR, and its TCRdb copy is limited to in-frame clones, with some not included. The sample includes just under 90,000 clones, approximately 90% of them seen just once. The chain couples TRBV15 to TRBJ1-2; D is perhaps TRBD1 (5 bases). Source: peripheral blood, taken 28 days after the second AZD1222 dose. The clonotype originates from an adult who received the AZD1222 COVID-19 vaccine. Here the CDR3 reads CATRTDQPGYGSYGGYTF. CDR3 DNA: TGTGCCACCAGGACGGACCAGCCAGGGTACGGATCTTACGGTGGCTACACCTTC.